The T cell receptor beta chain described here comes from a study of blood T cell repertoires in COVID-19. Across the study: The United States, Italy and Spain were the sources of the acute and convalescent COVID-19 samples. PBMCs, B-cell-depleted T cells, or T cells provided the cDNA or gDNA that made up the material.

Sequencing was performed with immunoSEQ multiplex PCR; in TCRdb, only in-frame clones are kept and a portion is missing. The table has around 47,000 clones, 81% seen once. Germline CDR1 LGHNA, CDR2 YNFKEQ. V shed 0 bases and J 7 bases; nucleotides not matched to a gene: 8. The CDR3 has 16 amino acids. Those enrolled in Seattle joined during active infection and were followed longitudinally afterward. The source is a woman of 80 years or more with COVID-19, enrolled during active disease. Sequenced: peripheral blood. The V call is TRBV4-2, the J call TRBJ2-7; 11 bases line up with TRBD2. DNA of the CDR3: TGTGCCAGCAGCCAAGATCGTACTAGCGGGGGTAGGGAGCAGTACTTC. Amino acid sequence: CASSQDRTSGGREQYF.